The 7 T cell receptor beta chains reported below all come from one sample, sequenced in a study of memory CD4+ T cells and cytomegalovirus serostatus. The table came from immunoSEQ multiplex PCR; TCRdb's copy has only in-frame clones and leaves some out. Of 35,000 to 40,000 clones listed, roughly 78% are singletons. Single viable CD3+CD4+CD8-CD45RO+ cells were sorted as the memory CD4+ T cells. The material sequenced was memory CD4+ T cells from blood. The receptors were gathered from an adult in good health and CMV-seropositive.

The V and J genes are TRBV19 and TRBJ1-5; 9 nucleotides align to TRBD1. The CDR3 runs to 17 residues. CDR1 is LNHDA, CDR2 SQIVND, per germline (reference sequence). The J segment lost 1 base and the V segment lost 8 bases, leaving 12 bases of the junction unmatched. The CDR3: CASLQSDRGMSNQPQHF. Here the CDR3 DNA reads TGTGCCAGTCTTCAATCGGACAGGGGCATGAGCAATCAGCCCCAGCATTTT.

The chain combines TRBV28 with TRBJ2-5; 8 positions agree with TRBD2. This CDR3 comprises 14 residues. V was clipped by 6 bases and J by 3 bases; unmatched bases: 6. The germline V gene has CDR1 MDHEN and CDR2 SYDVKM. The DNA for the CDR3 is TGTGCCAGCAGACCTAGCGGGCCCAAAGAGACCCAGTACTTC. Its translation is CASRPSGPKETQYF.

This chain joins TRBV7-6 and TRBJ2-2, with no clear D. The length of the CDR3 is 15 residues. V shed 5 bases and J shed 0 bases, with 10 bases lying between them. Germline CDR1 reads SGHVS; CDR2 reads FNYEAQ. CDR3 in amino acids: CASSPSGANTGELFF. CDR3 bases: TGTGCCAGCAGCCCCTCGGGCGCGAACACCGGGGAGCTGTTTTTT.

V and J are TRBV27 and TRBJ2-5, with D uncertain. Trimming removed 0 bases at V and 5 bases at J, with 7 bases between. This CDR3 has 13 amino acids. The germline CDR1 and CDR2 sequences are MNHEY and SMNVEV (reference sequence). CDR3 protein: CASSLSEGETQYF. The CDR3 bases are TGTGCCAGCAGTTTATCGGAAGGGGAGACCCAGTACTTC.

This sequence joins TRBV7-9 and TRBJ1-2, with 12 bases identical to TRBD1. Trimming cost V 4 bases and J 1 base; bases outside gene matches: 10. The germline V gene has CDR1 SEHNR and CDR2 FQNEAQ (reference sequence). This CDR3 contains 18 residues. The CDR3 loop is CASSSIRDRGRSNYGYTF. The CDR3 DNA is TGTGCCAGCAGCTCGATCCGGGACAGGGGGCGAAGTAACTATGGCTACACCTTC.

The chain links TRBV4-1 to TRBJ1-2, with TRBD1 matching over 10 bases. Germline CDR1 is MGHRA and CDR2 is YSYEKL. CDR3 length: 15 amino acids. Trimming took 4 bases from V and 7 from J; bases not matched to a gene: 9. The CDR3 loop reads CASSPTGGSKGGYTF. The CDR3 DNA sequence: TGCGCCAGCAGCCCGACAGGGGGCTCAAAGGGTGGCTACACCTTC.

This clone was detected a few times. The rearrangement links TRBV28 to TRBJ2-5; D perhaps matches TRBD2 (5 bases). Germline V CDR1 and CDR2: MDHEN, SYDVKM. The CDR3 loop spans 17 amino acids. V shed 5 bases and J shed 1 base, with 20 bases lying between them. The CDR3 DNA reads as TGTGCCAGCAGTCCCCCTGGGGTAGCGCAAGGCCAAGAGACCCAGTACTTC. It specifies CASSPPGVAQGQETQYF.